This TCR beta chain originates from a study of cytomegalovirus exposure and HLA in healthy donors. On this clone itself: Its cognate antigen is unknown.

Overall study findings and caveats: Investigators reported under 200 TCR beta chains as tied to cytomegalovirus. Diagnosis of cytomegalovirus status made by the classifier reportedly showed high specificity and sensitivity. It was confirmed in vitro that a few of the CMV-associated chains were specific for CMV antigens.

This table comes from immunoSEQ multiplex PCR, and its TCRdb copy is limited to in-frame clones, with some not included. Among 100,000 to 150,000 clones listed, roughly 95% were seen once. The receptor was derived from a man younger than 30 in good health and CMV-seronegative. Sequenced material: PBMCs.

The CDR3 sequence is CASSPKVPGGTEAFF. In nucleotides, the CDR3 is TGTGCCAGCAGCCCCAAAGTTCCGGGGGGCACTGAAGCTTTCTTT. This rearrangement joins TRBV11-1 to TRBJ1-1, with D perhaps matching TRBD1 (5 bases). Trimming shortened V by 5 bases and J by 4 bases, and 17 bases separated the two germline ends. The V gene's germline CDR1 is SGHAT and CDR2 FQDESV (reference sequence). This CDR3 spans 15 amino acids.